This entry features one T cell receptor beta chain sequence. The repertoire was sequenced with immunoSEQ multiplex PCR; TCRdb's copy has only in-frame clones and lacks some. The sample includes approximately 50,000 clones, roughly 90% of them seen just once. The sample is drawn from a study of blood T cell repertoires in COVID-19. Per the germline V gene, CDR1 is KGHSH and CDR2 is LQKENI. With 2 bases clipped from V and 6 bases from J, the junction kept 12 bases outside the gene matches. The CDR3 sequence is 17 residues long. Sequencing used peripheral blood. The chain links TRBV18 to TRBJ2-3; the match to TRBD2 covers 9 bases. The source of this sequence is a human donor in a cohort sampled during active COVID-19. This CDR3 is CASSPTTPGLATDTQYF. In nucleotides, the CDR3 is TGTGCCAGCTCACCAACGACTCCGGGACTAGCAACGGATACGCAGTATTTT.